The clone carrying this TCR beta chain has a handful of counts. Every patient was untreated before thyroid surgery. TCRdb re-clonotyped the PCR reads through MiXCR. The table shows about 70,000 clones, with around 20% occurring only once. The sample belongs to a study of metastatic and nonmetastatic thyroid tumors. The TCR comes from a female donor with papillary thyroid cancer or a benign thyroid nodule (not recorded which). Some clones in this sample may be carry-over from other donors' samples. Sequencing was done on a sample of blood.

The CDR3 here is CASSQTGTGQNNQPQHF. The CDR3 region has the DNA TGTGCCAGCAGTCAGACTGGAACAGGCCAAAATAATCAGCCCCAGCATTTT. The chain recombines TRBV6-1 with TRBJ1-5; TRBD1 is a possible D gene (5 bases). The germline V gene has CDR1 MNHNS and CDR2 SASEGT. V lost 5 bases and J lost 4, with 21 bases in between. The CDR3 runs to 17 residues.